The 21 T cell receptor beta chains below all came from one sample that was sequenced in a study of technical replicates of blood from a handful of donors. TCRdb keeps only in-frame clones here, not all; method: immunoSEQ multiplex PCR. The data contain about 83,000 clones, approximately 96% of them seen just once; the ten biggest clones take up around 0.31%. Specimen: T cells isolated from PBMCs. These receptors came from a human donor in good health.

V usage is TRBV13 and J usage is TRBJ2-7; D unclear. CDR1 and CDR2 (germline): PRHDT, FYEKMQ (reference sequence). V was trimmed by 5 bases and J by 3 bases, leaving 11 bases between them. The CDR3 has 13 residues. CDR3 in DNA: TGTGCCAGCAGCCACATTTCAGGCTACGAGCAGTACTTC. This translates into CASSHISGYEQYF.

The gene calls are TRBV29-1 and TRBJ2-2; maybe TRBD2 (5 bases). CDR1 is SQVTM and CDR2 is ANQGSEA in the germline V gene. V lost 4 bases and J 1 base, leaving 10 bases between the germline ends. The CDR3 covers 14 residues. The CDR3 region has the DNA TGCAGCGTTGTGAGGACTGAGAACACCGGGGAGCTGTTTTTT. Its translation is CSVVRTENTGELFF.

The CDR3 is CAWRWTGNEKLFF. In DNA, the CDR3 is TGTGCCTGGAGGTGGACAGGGAATGAAAAACTGTTTTTT. The J gene is TRBJ1-4, the V gene TRBV30; TRBD1 matches 8 bases. V was pared by 3 bases and J by 5 bases, with 2 bases of the junction left unmatched. Germline lookup yields CDR1 GTSNPN and CDR2 SVGIG (reference sequence). The CDR3 consists of 13 residues.

The J gene is TRBJ2-7, the V gene TRBV5-1; 8 bases are a match to TRBD1. The CDR3 sequence is 15 residues long. Germline V gene sequence: CDR1 SGHRS, CDR2 YFSETQ. With 1 base clipped from V and 3 bases from J, the junction kept 6 bases outside the gene matches. This CDR3 is CASSLFAGGDYEQYF. The CDR3 DNA is TGCGCCAGCAGCTTGTTTGCAGGGGGCGACTACGAGCAGTACTTC.

The chain combines TRBV19 with TRBJ2-2; weak D call: TRBD1 (5 bases). Germline V gives CDR1 LNHDA, CDR2 SQIVND (reference sequence). V shed 6 bases and J shed 5 bases, with 10 bases lying between them. The CDR3 covers 13 residues. CDR3 region: CASRVKGTGELFF. CDR3 in DNA: TGTGCCAGTAGGGTGAAGGGGACCGGGGAGCTGTTTTTT.

This chain joins TRBV4-2 and TRBJ2-3, with D tentatively TRBD1 (5 bases). This CDR3 region has 15 residues. Germline CDR1 LGHNA, CDR2 YNFKEQ. V lost 1 base, J lost 4 bases, and 12 bases lay in between. In nucleotides, the CDR3 is TGTGCCAGCAGCCAAGGTGGCAGGGAAGCAGATACGCAGTATTTT. Residues: CASSQGGREADTQYF.

This chain links TRBV27 with TRBJ1-1; perhaps TRBD1 as D (5 bases). This CDR3 has 14 amino acids. V lost 3 bases to trimming and J lost 5 bases, with 13 bases between them. From germline, CDR1 is MNHEY and CDR2 SMNVEV (reference sequence). The CDR3 region has the DNA TGTGCCAGCAGTTTCTTGGGGGGGAGGACTGAAGCTTTCTTT. Translation: CASSFLGGRTEAFF.

The J gene is TRBJ2-1, the V gene TRBV13, with D unresolved. The germline CDR1 and CDR2 sequences are PRHDT and FYEKMQ (reference sequence). CDR3 length equals 14 residues. The ends were cut back, 8 bases at V and 2 bases at J, with 13 bases in the middle. The CDR3 protein is CASSVRQAYNEQFF. CDR3 bases: TGTGCCAGCTCAGTGAGGCAAGCCTACAATGAGCAGTTCTTC. The complete variable domain, with remaining parts taken from reference TRBV13 and TRBJ2-1, reads AAGVIQSPRHLIKEKRETATLKCYPIPRHDTVYWYQQGPGQDPQFLISFYEKMQSDKGSIPDRFSAQQFSDYHSELNMSSLELGDSALYFCASSVRQAYNEQFFGPGTRLTVL.

This sequence joins TRBV5-5 and TRBJ1-3; 8 bases map to TRBD1. Germline CDR1 is SGHKS and CDR2 is YYEKEE (reference sequence). Germline trimming cut 4 bases from V and 1 base from J; bases unmatched to any gene: 16. This CDR3 has 19 amino acids. CDR3 in amino acids: CASSHRSDRGQDSGNTIYF. The CDR3 DNA sequence: TGTGCCAGCAGCCACCGATCCGACAGGGGACAGGATTCTGGAAACACCATATATTTT. The whole variable domain, remainder taken from reference TRBV5-5 and TRBJ1-3, is DAGVTQSPTHLIKTRGQQVTLRCSPISGHKSVSWYQQVLGQGPQFIFQYYEKEERGRGNFPDRFSARQFPNYSSELNVNALLLGDSALYLCASSHRSDRGQDSGNTIYFGEGSWLTVV.

This chain connects TRBV7-9 to TRBJ2-7; 9 nucleotides align to TRBD1. Germline trimming cut 5 bases from V and 3 bases from J; bases unmatched to any gene: 8. Germline values: CDR1 SEHNR, CDR2 FQNEAQ (reference sequence). The CDR3 totals 15 residues. The CDR3 sequence is CASSAPGTGFYEQYF. In nucleotides, the CDR3 is TGTGCCAGCAGCGCCCCCGGGACAGGGTTCTACGAGCAGTACTTC. Full variable domain (outside the CDR3, taken from reference TRBV7-9 and TRBJ2-7): DTGVSQNPRHKITKRGQNVTFRCDPISEHNRLYWYRQTLGQGPEFLTYFQNEAQLEKSRLLSDRFSAERPKGSFSTLEIQRTEQGDSAMYLCASSAPGTGFYEQYFGPGTRLTVT.

This clone has a single count. J is TRBJ2-7 and V is TRBV6-1; the match to TRBD1 covers 10 bases. The CDR3 runs to 15 residues. V lost 2 bases, J lost 7 bases, and 8 bases stayed unmatched. CDR1 is MNHNS and CDR2 is SASEGT in the germline V gene. Written as DNA, the CDR3 is TGTGCCAGCAGTGAAAGTGGGACAGGGGTGTGGGAGCAGTACTTC. Protein product: CASSESGTGVWEQYF.

The chain has TRBV4-2 and TRBJ1-1, with 8 bases identical to TRBD1. This CDR3 contains 16 residues. Germline-derived CDR1 and CDR2 are LGHNA and YNFKEQ. V lost 4 bases to trimming and J lost 1 base; unmatched junction nucleotides: 8. The CDR3 nucleotides are TGTGCCAGCAGCCGAACCCCTCAGGGGGCGAACACTGAAGCTTTCTTT. Translated: CASSRTPQGANTEAFF.

The chain recombines TRBV30 with TRBJ2-3, with 14 bases identical to TRBD2. V shed 2 bases, J shed 3 bases, and the junction held 4 bases outside the gene matches. The CDR3 is made up of 16 amino acids. The germline gives CDR1 GTSNPN, CDR2 SVGIG (reference sequence). CDR3: CAWSRGLAGETDTQYF. Written as DNA, the CDR3 is TGTGCCTGGAGTAGGGGACTAGCGGGAGAAACAGATACGCAGTATTTT.

The chain recombines TRBV4-1 with TRBJ2-5, with 7 bases aligning to TRBD2. The CDR3 loop spans 14 amino acids. CDR1 is MGHRA, CDR2 YSYEKL, per germline. V trimming: 4 bases; J trimming: 1 base; junction bases outside the gene matches: 3. CDR3 DNA: TGCGCCAGCAGCCCTAGACTAGCCCAAGAGACCCAGTACTTC. Its protein is CASSPRLAQETQYF.

The CDR3 region is CASLSLSNEKLFF. The CDR3 bases are TGTGCCAGTTTGAGTCTATCTAATGAAAAACTGTTTTTT. V is TRBV6-5 and J is TRBJ1-4; D not certain. V was shortened by 9 bases and J by 3 bases, with 11 bases between the two germline ends. The CDR3 has 13 residues. CDR1 and CDR2 (germline): MNHEY, SVGAGI.

The chain couples TRBV19 to TRBJ1-4, with 7 bases fitting TRBD1. The CDR3 has 15 residues. The germline V gene encodes CDR1 LNHDA and CDR2 SQIVND (reference sequence). J was trimmed by 2 bases and V by 3 bases; bases with no gene match: 3. CDR3 loop: CASSISRGTNEKLFF. The CDR3 DNA sequence: TGTGCCAGTAGTATTTCCAGGGGGACTAATGAAAAACTGTTTTTT.

The chain carries TRBV4-1 and TRBJ2-1; 8 nucleotides line up with TRBD2. Germline V gene data show CDR1 as MGHRA and CDR2 as YSYEKL. The CDR3 has 17 residues. The V and J ends lost 1 base and 0 bases, in that order; junction bases with no gene match: 5. The CDR3 is CASSQVLAGLSYNEQFF. Here the CDR3 DNA reads TGCGCCAGCAGCCAAGTCCTAGCGGGCCTCTCCTACAATGAGCAGTTCTTC.

V is TRBV7-8 and J is TRBJ2-2; 12 positions agree with TRBD2. Germline-derived CDR1 and CDR2 are SGHVS and FQNEAQ. The CDR3 length is 18 residues. V shed 3 bases and J 3 bases; nucleotides not matched to a gene: 8. DNA for the CDR3: TGTGCCAGCAGCTTCCCCCGACTAGCGGGAGTCCACACCGGGGAGCTGTTTTTT. It specifies CASSFPRLAGVHTGELFF.

The rearrangement uses TRBV11-3 and TRBJ1-2; TRBD1 is a possible D gene (5 bases). The length of the CDR3 is 13 residues. The germline gives CDR1 SGHNT, CDR2 YENEEA. V lost 3 bases, J lost 2 bases, and 7 bases lay in between. This chain's CDR3 is CASSLGGNYGYTF. In DNA, the CDR3 is TGTGCCAGCAGCTTGGGGGGGAACTATGGCTACACCTTC.

The chain couples TRBV11-3 to TRBJ2-3; 7 bases line up with TRBD2. This CDR3 spans 13 amino acids. The junction had 7 bases not matched to a gene; V was cut back by 10 bases and J by 3 bases. Germline CDR1 is SGHNT and CDR2 is YENEEA. CDR3: CATTGEGTDTQYF. CDR3 DNA: TGTGCCACCACGGGGGAGGGGACAGATACGCAGTATTTT.

The chain combines TRBV2 with TRBJ1-2; D remains unclear. The CDR3 contains 14 residues. Germline V gene lookup returns CDR1 SNHLY and CDR2 FYNNEI. V was cut by 6 bases and J by 0 bases, with 11 bases left in between. CDR3 in DNA: TGTGCCAGCAGACTCTTTACAGCTAACTATGGCTACACCTTC. Amino acids: CASRLFTANYGYTF.